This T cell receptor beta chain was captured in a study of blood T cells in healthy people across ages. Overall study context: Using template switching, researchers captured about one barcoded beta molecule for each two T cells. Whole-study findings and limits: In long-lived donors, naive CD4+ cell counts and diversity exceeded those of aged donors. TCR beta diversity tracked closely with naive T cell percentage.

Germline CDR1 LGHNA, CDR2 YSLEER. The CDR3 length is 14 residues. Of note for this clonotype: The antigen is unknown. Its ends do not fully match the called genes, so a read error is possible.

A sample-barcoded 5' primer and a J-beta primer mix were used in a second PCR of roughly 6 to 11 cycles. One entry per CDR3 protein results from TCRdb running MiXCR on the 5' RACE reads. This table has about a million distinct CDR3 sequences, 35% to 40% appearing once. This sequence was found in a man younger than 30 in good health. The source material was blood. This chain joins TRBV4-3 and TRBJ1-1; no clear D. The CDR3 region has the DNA TGCGCCAGCAGCCTAGCCCATCGGAACGCTGAAGCTTTCTTT. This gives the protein CASSLAHRNAEAFF.